The 25 T cell receptor beta chains below were found in one sample sequenced in a study of blood T cells in healthy people across ages. The second PCR ran roughly 7 to 11 cycles with a sample-barcoded 5' primer and J-beta primers. TCRdb redid the calling of the 5' RACE reads with MiXCR, one entry per CDR3 protein. The profile covers about 640,000 distinct CDR3 sequences, with 58% appearing a single time and 30% to 40% taken by the ten largest. The specimen was blood. Receptors originate from a man in his fifties or sixties in good health.

In the case of this clonotype: Germline is not matched at one junction end, which may reflect a read error. The chain is built from TRBV5-1 and TRBJ2-5; TRBD1 matches at 7 bases. From germline, CDR1 is SGHRS and CDR2 YFSETQ. The CDR3 spans 15 residues. The CDR3 spells CASSLDGQEQGTQYF. CDR3 DNA: TGCGCCAGCAGCTTGGATGGACAGGAACAAGGGACCCAGTACTTC.

This clonotype was counted a few times. V usage is TRBV12-3 or TRBV12-4 and J usage is TRBJ2-3; the D is unclear. This CDR3 has 15 residues. V shed 2 bases and J shed 0 bases, with 9 bases lying between them. CDR3 loop: CASSLSPVSTDTQYF. CDR3 coding DNA: TGTGCCAGCAGTTTATCACCGGTTAGCACAGATACGCAGTATTTT.

This chain uses TRBV24-1 with TRBJ2-2; weak D call: TRBD1 (6 bases). V lost 3 bases and J 5 bases, leaving 12 bases between the germline ends. Germline V gene lookup returns CDR1 KGHDR and CDR2 SFDVKD. This CDR3 has 15 amino acids. CDR3 sequence reads: CATSDPSRGTGELFF. CDR3 nucleotides: TGTGCCACCAGTGATCCGAGTAGGGGGACCGGGGAGCTGTTTTTT.

This clonotype was found many times. J is TRBJ2-7 and V is TRBV7-9; no firm D call. The germline V gene has CDR1 SEHNR and CDR2 FQNEAQ (reference sequence). The CDR3 is made up of 15 amino acids. Trimming left V 5 bases short and J 1 base short, with 15 bases between. CDR3 protein: CASSPDLGFSYEQYF. DNA of the CDR3: TGTGCCAGCAGCCCCGACCTGGGATTTTCCTACGAGCAGTACTTC. The complete variable domain, with remaining parts taken from reference TRBV7-9 and TRBJ2-7, reads DTGVSQNPRHKITKRGQNVTFRCDPISEHNRLYWYRQTLGQGPEFLTYFQNEAQLEKSRLLSDRFSAERPKGSFSTLEIQRTEQGDSAMYLCASSPDLGFSYEQYFGPGTRLTVT.

The rearrangement links TRBV12-3 or TRBV12-4 to TRBJ1-1; the D gene is possibly TRBD1 (5 bases). The CDR3 length is 13 residues. V dropped 3 bases and J dropped 11 bases, with 16 bases sitting between them. CDR3 nucleotides: TGTGCCAGCAGTTTGAGGGACCGGGGCAGGGCTTTCTTT. This sequence encodes CASSLRDRGRAFF.

The sample holds a few counts of this clonotype. The chain joins TRBV28 to TRBJ1-1; possibly TRBD1 for D (5 bases). The CDR3 is 14 amino acids. V lost 3 bases to trimming and J lost 3 bases, with 11 bases between them. Germline values: CDR1 MDHEN, CDR2 SYDVKM. The chain's CDR3 is CASSFGGMDTEAFF. The CDR3 DNA reads TGTGCCAGCAGTTTTGGGGGGATGGACACTGAAGCTTTCTTT.

The chain links TRBV29-1 to TRBJ2-3, with a tentative D call TRBD2 (6 bases). Germline V gives CDR1 SQVTM, CDR2 ANQGSEA. V lost 8 bases, J lost 4 bases, and 16 bases lay in between. The CDR3 runs 13 residues. Written as DNA, the CDR3 is TGCAGCTCGGTGGGGGGAGGCGCAGATACGCAGTATTTT. It encodes CSSVGGGADTQYF.

The rearrangement uses TRBV6-4 and TRBJ2-1; 12 bases match TRBD2. This CDR3 spans 15 amino acids. The trim removed 6 bases at V and 7 bases at J, leaving 7 bases unmatched. Germline lookup yields CDR1 MRHNA and CDR2 SNTAGT. The CDR3 loop is CASSLTSGGINEQFF. For the CDR3, the DNA is TGTGCCAGCAGCCTTACTAGCGGGGGGATAAATGAGCAGTTCTTC.

A few counts support this clonotype. The rearrangement links TRBV28 to TRBJ2-3; D is perhaps TRBD1 (8 bases). Per the germline V gene, CDR1 is MDHEN and CDR2 is SYDVKM. The CDR3 has 14 amino acids. V shed 6 bases and J shed 8 bases, with 18 bases lying between them. CDR3 nucleotide sequence: TGTGCCAGCAGGCCACAGGGGGGGCCCCCTACGCAGTATTTT. Translating gives CASRPQGGPPTQYF.

V is TRBV5-6 and J is TRBJ2-7; D remains ambiguous. The germline V gene has CDR1 SGHDT and CDR2 YYEEEE. The V and J ends lost 0 bases and 1 base respectively, with 8 bases between them. This CDR3 has 14 amino acids. The CDR3 sequence is CASSLVAVSYEQYF. As DNA, the CDR3 is TGTGCCAGCAGCTTGGTGGCAGTATCCTACGAGCAGTACTTC.

This clonotype appeared a few times. The gene calls are TRBV4-2 and TRBJ2-5, with 10 positions matching TRBD2. This CDR3 comprises 20 residues. The V and J ends lost 0 bases and 1 base, in that order; junction bases with no gene match: 14. Germline CDR1 is LGHNA and CDR2 is YNFKEQ. The DNA of the CDR3 is TGTGCCAGCAGCCAAGAACAGACTAGCGGGTTCGCTCCGGGCCAAGAGACCCAGTACTTC. It translates to CASSQEQTSGFAPGQETQYF.

The sample holds a few counts of this clonotype. The chain couples TRBV20-1 to TRBJ2-1, with TRBD2 as a possible D gene (6 bases). The CDR3 is 13 residues long. V was cut by 6 bases and J by 10 bases, with 19 bases left in between. Per germline, CDR1 DFQATT and CDR2 SNEGSKA (reference sequence). The CDR3 region has the DNA TGCAGTGCCTCTCCCCCAGTCCGGGGGGAGCAGTTCTTC. This encodes CSASPPVRGEQFF.

The chain employs TRBV11-2 and TRBJ2-1, with a weak D call TRBD1 (6 bases). Germline V gene lookup returns CDR1 SGHAT and CDR2 FQNNGV. Trimming pared 3 bases from V and 7 bases from J, leaving 19 bases between. This CDR3 has 16 amino acids. The CDR3 is CASSFGVAPQGNEQFF. In DNA form, the CDR3 reads TGTGCCAGCAGCTTCGGGGTAGCCCCTCAGGGGAATGAGCAGTTCTTC.

The chain links TRBV5-1 to TRBJ2-1, with 7 bases fitting TRBD1. Trimming at V came to 0 bases and at J to 7 bases, leaving 7 bases not matched to a gene. CDR1 and CDR2 (germline): SGHRS, YFSETQ. The CDR3 extends over 15 amino acids. The CDR3, as DNA: TGCGCCAGCAGCTTGGCCCTGACAGGGTTGAATGAGCAGTTCTTC. Translated: CASSLALTGLNEQFF.

The rearrangement uses TRBV20-1 and TRBJ2-7; D uncertain. V was cut by 6 bases and J by 6 bases, with 12 bases left in between. From germline, CDR1 is DFQATT and CDR2 SNEGSKA (reference sequence). This CDR3 is built from 11 residues. The CDR3 is CSAFDTTEQYF. The CDR3, as DNA: TGCAGTGCCTTCGATACTACCGAGCAGTACTTC.

This clonotype has more than one count but fewer than ten. The rearrangement links TRBV4-2 to TRBJ2-3; TRBD2 aligns across 9 bases. This CDR3 has 17 residues. The junction had 14 bases not matched to a gene; V was cut back by 4 bases and J by 6 bases. Per germline, CDR1 LGHNA and CDR2 YNFKEQ. CDR3 bases: TGTGCCAGCAGCCGCACGACTAGCGGACATACCGTTGATACGCAGTATTTT. This gives the protein CASSRTTSGHTVDTQYF.

The chain carries TRBV7-2 and TRBJ1-1; D possibly corresponds to TRBD1 (5 bases). CDR3 length: 13 residues. V lost 4 bases, J lost 1 base, and 7 bases lay in between. Germline V gives CDR1 SGHTA, CDR2 FQGNSA. CDR3 nucleotide sequence: TGTGCCAGCAGCTACGACAGGAACACTGAAGCTTTCTTT. It encodes CASSYDRNTEAFF.

This clonotype was recorded a few times. V gene TRBV6-1 combines with J gene TRBJ2-7; possibly TRBD2 for D (5 bases). Between the trimmed V and J ends, which lost 3 bases and 2 bases, there was a span of 11 bases. Per germline, CDR1 MNHNS and CDR2 SASEGT. There are 14 residues in the CDR3. CDR3 nucleotide sequence: TGTGCCAGCAGTGAGTCGACGGGGACCTACGAGCAGTACTTC. Protein product: CASSESTGTYEQYF.

This clonotype was counted at least ten times. The chain combines TRBV5-1 with TRBJ2-1; D call uncertain. This CDR3 contains 15 residues. Trimming removed 0 bases at V and 0 bases at J, with 7 bases between. Germline CDR1 reads SGHRS; CDR2 reads YFSETQ. The CDR3 loop reads CASSLDPSSYNEQFF. In DNA form, the CDR3 reads TGCGCCAGCAGCTTGGACCCGAGCTCCTACAATGAGCAGTTCTTC.

This clonotype has a handful of counts. CDR3 in amino acids: CASSVDGYQGETQYF. CDR3 bases: TGTGCCAGCAGCGTAGACGGCTACCAGGGGGAGACCCAGTACTTC. V usage is TRBV9 and J usage is TRBJ2-5, with D maybe TRBD1 (6 bases). V was pared by 0 bases and J by 5 bases, with 14 bases between. This CDR3 has 15 amino acids. Germline assignment: CDR1 SGDLS and CDR2 YYNGEE.

The chain uses TRBV15 and TRBJ2-2; the D is unclear. The V gene's germline CDR1 is LNHNV and CDR2 YYDKDF (reference sequence). Trimming removed 5 bases at V and 6 bases at J, with 7 bases between. The CDR3 runs to 12 residues. The CDR3: CATSVSSGELFF. The DNA for the CDR3 is TGTGCCACCAGCGTGAGTTCCGGGGAGCTGTTTTTT.

About this clonotype: An end of the junction does not agree with germline; a read error may underlie this. V usage is TRBV5-5 and J usage is TRBJ2-5, with D perhaps TRBD1 or TRBD2 (5 bases each). Looked up from germline, CDR1 is SGHKS and CDR2 is YYEKEE (reference sequence). The CDR3 has 11 residues. CDR3 nucleotides: TGTGCCGGCAGCTGGGGGGAGACCCAGTACTTC. Protein product: CAGSWGETQYF.

The V call is TRBV10-2, the J call TRBJ2-3, with D perhaps TRBD1 (6 bases). The V gene lost 3 bases and the J gene lost 1 base, with 11 bases spanning the gap. The CDR3 runs 15 residues. From germline, CDR1 is WSHSY and CDR2 SAAADI. The DNA for the CDR3 is TGCGCCAGCAGTGAAGGGGGAGTAGGCACAGATACGCAGTATTTT. Translation gives CASSEGGVGTDTQYF.

This clonotype showed up many times. V usage is TRBV18 and J usage is TRBJ2-7; D gene unclear. Per the germline V gene, CDR1 is KGHSH and CDR2 is LQKENI. The CDR3 spans 14 residues. With 0 bases removed from V and 0 bases from J, the gap between germline ends came to 6 bases. CDR3 loop: CASSPPGSSYEQYF. CDR3 bases: TGTGCCAGCTCACCACCGGGCAGCTCCTACGAGCAGTACTTC.

This clonotype was seen only a few times. The chain joins TRBV5-1 to TRBJ2-5; D assignment may be TRBD1 or TRBD2 (5 bases each). Deletions cut 1 base from V and 5 bases from J, with 15 bases between. The CDR3 is 15 residues long. Per germline, CDR1 SGHRS and CDR2 YFSETQ. Written as DNA, the CDR3 is TGCGCCAGCAGCTTGCGACGGGGCGTCGGGGAGACCCAGTACTTC. Translated: CASSLRRGVGETQYF.